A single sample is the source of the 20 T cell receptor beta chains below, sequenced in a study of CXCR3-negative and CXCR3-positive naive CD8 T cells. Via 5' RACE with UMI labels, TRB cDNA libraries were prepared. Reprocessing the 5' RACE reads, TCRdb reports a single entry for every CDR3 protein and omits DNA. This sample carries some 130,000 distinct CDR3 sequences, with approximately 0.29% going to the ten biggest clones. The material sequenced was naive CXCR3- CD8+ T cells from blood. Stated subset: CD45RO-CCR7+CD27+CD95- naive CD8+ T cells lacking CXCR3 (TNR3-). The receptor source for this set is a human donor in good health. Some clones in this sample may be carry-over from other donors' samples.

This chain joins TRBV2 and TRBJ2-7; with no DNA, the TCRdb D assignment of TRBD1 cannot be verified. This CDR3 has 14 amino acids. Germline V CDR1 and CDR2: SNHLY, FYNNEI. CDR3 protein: CASRPGQGAYEQYF. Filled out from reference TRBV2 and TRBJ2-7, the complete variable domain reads EPEVTQTPSHQVTQMGQEVILRCVPISNHLYFYWYRQILGQKVEFLVSFYNNEISEKSEIFDDQFSVERPDGSNFTLKIRSTKLEDSAMYFCASRPGQGAYEQYFGPGTRLTVT.

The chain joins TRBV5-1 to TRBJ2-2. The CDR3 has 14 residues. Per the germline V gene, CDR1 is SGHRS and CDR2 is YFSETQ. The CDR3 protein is CASSLPTDTGELFF.

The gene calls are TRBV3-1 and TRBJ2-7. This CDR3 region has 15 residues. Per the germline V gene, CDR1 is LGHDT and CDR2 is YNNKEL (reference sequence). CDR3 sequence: CASSQDFLTTYEQYF.

CDR3 sequence reads: CASSLLPGTGINTGELFF. The chain has TRBV5-1 and TRBJ2-2; TCRdb's D call of TRBD1 is untestable without DNA. CDR1 is SGHRS and CDR2 is YFSETQ in the germline V gene. This CDR3 comprises 18 residues.

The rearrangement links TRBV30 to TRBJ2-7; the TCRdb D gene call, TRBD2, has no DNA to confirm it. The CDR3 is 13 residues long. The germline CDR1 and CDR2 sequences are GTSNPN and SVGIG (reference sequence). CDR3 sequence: CAWSRGSSYEQYF.

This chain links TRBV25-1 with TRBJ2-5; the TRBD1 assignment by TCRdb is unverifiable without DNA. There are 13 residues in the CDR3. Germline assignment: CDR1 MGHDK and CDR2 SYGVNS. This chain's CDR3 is CATRDGGQETQYF.

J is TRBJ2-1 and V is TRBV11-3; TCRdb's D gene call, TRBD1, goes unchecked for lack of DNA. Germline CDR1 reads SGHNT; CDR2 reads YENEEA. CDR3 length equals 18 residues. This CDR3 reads CASSSAGAGQGWYNEQFF.

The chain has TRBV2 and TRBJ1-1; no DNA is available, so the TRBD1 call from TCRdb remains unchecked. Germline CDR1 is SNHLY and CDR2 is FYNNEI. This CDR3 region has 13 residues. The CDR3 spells CASRRQGIDEAFF. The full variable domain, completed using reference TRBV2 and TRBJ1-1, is EPEVTQTPSHQVTQMGQEVILRCVPISNHLYFYWYRQILGQKVEFLVSFYNNEISEKSEIFDDQFSVERPDGSNFTLKIRSTKLEDSAMYFCASRRQGIDEAFFGQGTRLTVV.

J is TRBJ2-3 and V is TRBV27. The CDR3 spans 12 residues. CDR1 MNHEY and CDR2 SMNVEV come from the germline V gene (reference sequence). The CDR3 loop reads CASSFFGDTQYF.

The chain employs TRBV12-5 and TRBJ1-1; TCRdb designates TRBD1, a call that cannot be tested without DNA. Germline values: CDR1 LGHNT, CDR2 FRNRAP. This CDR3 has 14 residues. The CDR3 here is CASGQPTGDGPAFF.

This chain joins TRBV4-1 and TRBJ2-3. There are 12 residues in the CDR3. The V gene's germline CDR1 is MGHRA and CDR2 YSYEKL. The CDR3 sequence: CASSTLTDTQYF.

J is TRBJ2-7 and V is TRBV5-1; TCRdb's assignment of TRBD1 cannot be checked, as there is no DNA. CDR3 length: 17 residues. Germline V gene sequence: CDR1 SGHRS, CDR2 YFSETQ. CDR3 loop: CASTDHPPKGHSYEQYF. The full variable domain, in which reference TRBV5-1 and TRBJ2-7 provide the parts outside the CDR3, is KAGVTQTPRYLIKTRGQQVTLSCSPISGHRSVSWYQQTPGQGLQFLFEYFSETQRNKGNFPGRFSGRQFSNSRSEMNVSTLELGDSALYLCASTDHPPKGHSYEQYFGPGTRLTVT.

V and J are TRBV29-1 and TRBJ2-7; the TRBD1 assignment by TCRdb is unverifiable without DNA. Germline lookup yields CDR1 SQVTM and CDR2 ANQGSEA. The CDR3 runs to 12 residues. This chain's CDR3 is CSVAGPGEEQYF.

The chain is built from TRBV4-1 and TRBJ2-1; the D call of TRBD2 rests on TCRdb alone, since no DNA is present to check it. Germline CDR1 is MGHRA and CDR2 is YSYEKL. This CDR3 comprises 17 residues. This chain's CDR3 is CASSQVTGTSGNGEQFF.

This CDR3 reads CASGRGAHNEQFF. The chain joins TRBV27 to TRBJ2-1; no DNA is available, so the TRBD2 call from TCRdb remains unchecked. Germline V gives CDR1 MNHEY, CDR2 SMNVEV (reference sequence). CDR3 size: 13 residues.

The CDR3 sequence: CSASLDPNTGELFF. The chain uses TRBV29-1 and TRBJ2-2. Germline V lookup: CDR1 SQVTM, CDR2 ANQGSEA. The CDR3 contains 14 residues.

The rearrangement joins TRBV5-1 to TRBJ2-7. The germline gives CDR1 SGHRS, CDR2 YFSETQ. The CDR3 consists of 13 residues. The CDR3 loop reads CASNPTMDYEQYF.

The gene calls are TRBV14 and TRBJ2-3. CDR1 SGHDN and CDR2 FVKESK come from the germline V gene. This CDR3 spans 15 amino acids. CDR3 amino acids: CASSQGASSTDTQYF. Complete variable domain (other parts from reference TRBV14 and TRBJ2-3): EAGVTQFPSHSVIEKGQTVTLRCDPISGHDNLYWYRRVMGKEIKFLLHFVKESKQDESGMPNNRFLAERTGGTYSTLKVQPAELEDSGVYFCASSQGASSTDTQYFGPGTRLTVL.

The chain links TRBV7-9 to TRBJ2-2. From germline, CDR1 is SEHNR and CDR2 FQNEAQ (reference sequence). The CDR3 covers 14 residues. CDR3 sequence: CASSLGPRSGELFF. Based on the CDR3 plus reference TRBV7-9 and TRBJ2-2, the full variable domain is DTGVSQNPRHKITKRGQNVTFRCDPISEHNRLYWYRQTLGQGPEFLTYFQNEAQLEKSRLLSDRFSAERPKGSFSTLEIQRTEQGDSAMYLCASSLGPRSGELFFGEGSRLTVL.

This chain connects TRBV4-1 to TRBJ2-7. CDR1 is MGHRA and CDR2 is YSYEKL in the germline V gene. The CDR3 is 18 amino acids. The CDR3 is CASSQDPVKSLGSYEQYF.